A single sample gave rise to the 29 T cell receptor beta chains below, sequenced in a study of blood T cell repertoires in COVID-19. Measured with immunoSEQ multiplex PCR; TCRdb has only the in-frame clones, and not every one. The sample records about 88,000 clones, more than 70% being singletons. The sample consisted of peripheral blood. These receptors all come from a woman older than 75 with acute or convalescent COVID-19.

The rearrangement links TRBV5-1 to TRBJ2-1, with 15 bases aligning to TRBD2. This CDR3 contains 18 residues. CDR1 is SGHRS, CDR2 YFSETQ, per germline. V shed 4 bases, J shed 8 bases, and the junction held 13 bases outside the gene matches. The CDR3 nucleotides read TGCGCCAGCAGCCACGGACTAGCGGGGGGGCGGACGATTGATGAGCAGTTCTTC. Translated, it gives CASSHGLAGGRTIDEQFF. The whole variable domain, filled in from reference TRBV5-1 and TRBJ2-1, reads KAGVTQTPRYLIKTRGQQVTLSCSPISGHRSVSWYQQTPGQGLQFLFEYFSETQRNKGNFPGRFSGRQFSNSRSEMNVSTLELGDSALYLCASSHGLAGGRTIDEQFFGPGTRLTVL.

The J gene is TRBJ2-3, the V gene TRBV5-1, with 8 bases lining up with TRBD2. Germline assignment: CDR1 SGHRS and CDR2 YFSETQ. The CDR3 is made up of 15 amino acids. V was pared by 0 bases and J by 4 bases, with 4 bases of the junction left unmatched. The CDR3 reads CASSLGLAPPDTQYF. The CDR3 DNA is TGCGCCAGCAGCTTGGGACTAGCGCCCCCAGATACGCAGTATTTT.

This clone was counted once. The chain links TRBV5-6 to TRBJ1-2; D remains ambiguous. The germline V gene encodes CDR1 SGHDT and CDR2 YYEEEE. The CDR3 sequence is 13 residues long. Between the trimmed V and J ends, which lost 7 bases and 0 bases, there was a span of 10 bases. Here the CDR3 DNA reads TGTGCCAGCTTGGGGAGATCTAACTATGGCTACACCTTC. This codes for CASLGRSNYGYTF. Supplemented by reference TRBV5-6 and TRBJ1-2, the full variable domain reads DAGVTQSPTHLIKTRGQQVTLRCSPKSGHDTVSWYQQALGQGPQFIFQYYEEEERQRGNFPDRFSGHQFPNYSSELNVNALLLGDSALYLCASLGRSNYGYTFGSGTRLTVV.

This chain uses TRBV19 with TRBJ2-7; 9 positions agree with TRBD1. V shed 6 bases and J 4 bases; nucleotides not matched to a gene: 7. Germline CDR1 LNHDA, CDR2 SQIVND (reference sequence). CDR3 length equals 14 residues. CDR3: CASRRDRAAYEQYF. The CDR3 DNA reads TGTGCCAGTAGACGGGACAGGGCAGCTTACGAGCAGTACTTC.

The chain recombines TRBV18 with TRBJ1-2; D may be TRBD1 (5 bases). Trimming shortened V by 2 bases and J by 6 bases, and 16 bases separated the two germline ends. Germline V gene sequence: CDR1 KGHSH, CDR2 LQKENI. This CDR3 has 15 amino acids. Here the CDR3 reads CASSPGTQGGDGYTF. In DNA, the CDR3 is TGTGCCAGCTCACCAGGCACCCAGGGCGGGGATGGCTACACCTTC. Supplemented by reference TRBV18 and TRBJ1-2, the full variable domain reads NAGVMQNPRHLVRRRGQEARLRCSPMKGHSHVYWYRQLPEEGLKFMVYLQKENIIDESGMPKERFSAEFPKEGPSILRIQQVVRGDSAAYFCASSPGTQGGDGYTFGSGTRLTVV.

V usage is TRBV18 and J usage is TRBJ1-3; D may be TRBD1 (5 bases). The CDR3 is 16 residues long. Trimming shortened V by 3 bases and J by 1 base, and 13 bases separated the two germline ends. CDR1 and CDR2 (germline): KGHSH, LQKENI. DNA of the CDR3: TGTGCCAGCTCACCCTTACAGGACGATTCTGGAAACACCATATATTTT. The encoded protein is CASSPLQDDSGNTIYF.

The rearrangement joins TRBV28 to TRBJ1-1; 7 bases are shared with TRBD1. The CDR3 totals 15 residues. The junction had 12 bases not matched to a gene; V was cut back by 7 bases and J by 4 bases. Germline CDR1 and CDR2: MDHEN and SYDVKM. The DNA for the CDR3 is TGTGCCAGCACCATCCTGACAGGGACTGCCACTGAAGCTTTCTTT. Translation: CASTILTGTATEAFF.

For this clone: One end of the junction varies from germline; a read error may be responsible. This chain uses TRBV7-7 with TRBJ2-1; no clear D gene. Looked up from germline, CDR1 is SSHAT and CDR2 is FNYEAQ (reference sequence). This CDR3 spans 13 amino acids. The CDR3 protein is CASSSLYSDEQFF. The DNA for the CDR3 is TGTGCTAGCAGCTCTTTATATTCCGATGAGCAGTTCTTC.

V and J are TRBV7-2 and TRBJ1-1; unclear D gene. Per germline, CDR1 SGHTA and CDR2 FQGNSA. The CDR3 consists of 13 residues. Trimming took 6 bases from V and 0 from J, leaving 8 bases between them. The CDR3 loop is CASSYILNTEAFF. CDR3 DNA sequence: TGTGCCAGCAGTTATATCCTGAACACTGAAGCTTTCTTT.

The chain employs TRBV7-2 and TRBJ1-2; D is uncertain. This CDR3 has 16 residues. Per the germline V gene, CDR1 is SGHTA and CDR2 is FQGNSA. V lost 1 base to trimming and J lost 3 bases, with 15 bases between them. The DNA for the CDR3 is TGTGCCAGCAGCTTAGAGTGGGCCGGTCTGGACTATGGCTACACCTTC. Translating it yields CASSLEWAGLDYGYTF.

V gene TRBV7-3 combines with J gene TRBJ2-5; D is perhaps TRBD2 (5 bases). V lost 3 bases, J lost 4 bases, and 15 bases lay in between. Germline CDR1 reads SGHTA; CDR2 reads FQGTGA. The CDR3 length is 15 residues. CDR3 nucleotides: TGTGCCAGCAGCTTGGTGGGCGGAGGAGTAGAGACCCAGTACTTC. This encodes CASSLVGGGVETQYF. Filled out from reference TRBV7-3 and TRBJ2-5, the complete variable domain reads GAGVSQTPSNKVTEKGKYVELRCDPISGHTALYWYRQSLGQGPEFLIYFQGTGAADDSGLPNDRFFAVRPEGSVSTLKIQRTERGDSAVYLCASSLVGGGVETQYFGPGTRLLVL.

The table lists this clone with a count of one. The chain uses TRBV20-1 and TRBJ1-2; D remains unclear. Trimming cost V 3 bases and J 1 base, with 12 bases left between them. The CDR3 loop spans 14 amino acids. CDR1 and CDR2 (germline): DFQATT, SNEGSKA (reference sequence). The CDR3 loop reads CSASSGKFNYGYTF. CDR3 DNA: TGCAGTGCTAGTTCGGGGAAATTTAACTATGGCTACACCTTC.

This clone was seen a single time. This rearrangement joins TRBV19 to TRBJ2-2; D is possibly TRBD2 (6 bases). The CDR3 runs 14 residues. V gave up 4 bases and J gave up 9 bases, with 15 bases separating them. Per the germline V gene, CDR1 is LNHDA and CDR2 is SQIVND (reference sequence). CDR3: CASSRDSSSRELFF. DNA for the CDR3: TGTGCCAGTAGTAGGGACTCCTCGTCCCGGGAGCTGTTTTTT.

The V gene is TRBV20-1, the J gene TRBJ2-3, with 9 bases matching TRBD2. Germline V lookup: CDR1 DFQATT, CDR2 SNEGSKA (reference sequence). The V segment lost 3 bases and the J segment 0 bases; nucleotides outside the gene matches: 4. There are 15 residues in the CDR3. Written as DNA, the CDR3 is TGCAGTGCTAGTGAGCGGGGGGCAAGCACAGATACGCAGTATTTT. It yields the protein CSASERGASTDTQYF.

V gene TRBV5-1 combines with J gene TRBJ1-1; 7 nucleotides agree with TRBD1. Germline V gene lookup returns CDR1 SGHRS and CDR2 YFSETQ. J gave up 4 bases and V 3 bases, and 3 bases lay outside the gene matches. The CDR3 contains 13 residues. The chain's CDR3 is CASSSGQTTEAFF. The CDR3 nucleotides are TGCGCCAGCAGCTCGGGACAGACCACTGAAGCTTTCTTT.

The CDR3 coding sequence is TGTGCCAGCTCACCACGAGGCAGTTTGGGAGAGACCCAGTACTTC. It encodes CASSPRGSLGETQYF. This chain connects TRBV18 to TRBJ2-5, with D hard to call. The CDR3 length is 15 residues. CDR1 and CDR2 (germline): KGHSH, LQKENI. Trimming removed 1 base from V and 4 bases from J, with 13 bases in between.

The chain recombines TRBV4-3 with TRBJ2-1; 8 bases match TRBD2. Trimming cost V 1 base and J 9 bases; bases outside gene matches: 8. CDR3 size: 15 residues. Per the germline V gene, CDR1 is LGHNA and CDR2 is YSLEER. CDR3 coding DNA: TGCGCCAGCAGCCAAGTTCCGGGGGGGCCTGGTGAGCAGTTCTTC. Translated, it gives CASSQVPGGPGEQFF.

The gene calls are TRBV5-5 and TRBJ2-2; 7 bases match TRBD1. CDR3 length: 16 amino acids. Germline V gene lookup returns CDR1 SGHKS and CDR2 YYEKEE (reference sequence). The trim removed 0 bases at V and 2 bases at J, leaving 4 bases unmatched. The CDR3 loop is CASSLAGTVNTGELFF. The CDR3, as DNA: TGTGCCAGCAGCTTGGCCGGGACAGTTAACACCGGGGAGCTGTTTTTT. The full variable domain, completed using reference TRBV5-5 and TRBJ2-2, is DAGVTQSPTHLIKTRGQQVTLRCSPISGHKSVSWYQQVLGQGPQFIFQYYEKEERGRGNFPDRFSARQFPNYSSELNVNALLLGDSALYLCASSLAGTVNTGELFFGEGSRLTVL.

V gene TRBV5-1 combines with J gene TRBJ1-2; D remains unclear. Trimming left V 0 bases short and J 3 bases short, with 6 bases between. Germline V gives CDR1 SGHRS, CDR2 YFSETQ. The length of the CDR3 is 13 residues. The chain's CDR3 is CASSLERDYGYTF. The DNA of the CDR3 is TGCGCCAGCAGCTTGGAGAGGGACTATGGCTACACCTTC.

The table lists this clone with a count of one. J is TRBJ2-7 and V is TRBV25-1; possibly TRBD1 for D (5 bases). Germline V lookup: CDR1 MGHDK, CDR2 SYGVNS. With 3 bases removed from V and 5 bases from J, the gap between germline ends came to 5 bases. The CDR3 is 11 amino acids. CDR3: CASSDRDEQYF. The CDR3 DNA reads as TGTGCCAGCAGTGACAGGGACGAGCAGTACTTC.

The chain couples TRBV7-2 to TRBJ2-1; D is ambiguous. The CDR3 runs 14 residues. With 1 base removed from V and 0 bases from J, the gap between germline ends came to 4 bases. CDR1 is SGHTA, CDR2 FQGNSA, per germline. The CDR3, as DNA: TGTGCCAGCAGCTTAGAGAGCTCCTACAATGAGCAGTTCTTC. Protein sequence: CASSLESSYNEQFF.

The chain couples TRBV18 to TRBJ1-1; D is possibly TRBD1 (6 bases). Trimming cost V 2 bases and J 5 bases, with 21 bases left between them. Germline CDR1 KGHSH, CDR2 LQKENI. The CDR3 is 17 residues long. CDR3 in DNA: TGTGCCAGCTCACCAAAGAGGACAGCGGTGATGAGGACTGAAGCTTTCTTT. It encodes CASSPKRTAVMRTEAFF.

The chain joins TRBV30 to TRBJ2-2, with 8 bases lining up with TRBD2. This CDR3 spans 14 amino acids. Germline assignment: CDR1 GTSNPN and CDR2 SVGIG (reference sequence). Germline trimming cut 3 bases from V and 4 bases from J; bases unmatched to any gene: 4. The CDR3: CAWSLAGLTGELFF. CDR3 in DNA: TGTGCCTGGAGCCTAGCGGGCCTCACCGGGGAGCTGTTTTTT.

The chain is built from TRBV28 and TRBJ2-3; D is ambiguous. The CDR3 consists of 11 residues. Germline V CDR1 and CDR2: MDHEN, SYDVKM. V lost 7 bases and J lost 4, with 6 bases in between. CDR3 amino acids: CASTVSDTQYF. The CDR3, as DNA: TGTGCCAGCACCGTATCAGATACGCAGTATTTT.

This chain links TRBV7-3 with TRBJ2-1, with 11 bases aligning to TRBD2. Germline CDR1 SGHTA, CDR2 FQGTGA. The CDR3 covers 16 residues. The V and J ends lost 4 bases and 2 bases, in that order; junction bases with no gene match: 4. The CDR3 sequence: CASSSLAGGAYNEQFF. The CDR3 DNA sequence: TGTGCCAGCAGCTCCCTAGCGGGAGGCGCCTACAATGAGCAGTTCTTC.

The chain recombines TRBV5-1 with TRBJ2-1; 7 nucleotides align to TRBD2. The V segment lost 2 bases and the J segment 6 bases; nucleotides outside the gene matches: 8. Germline lookup yields CDR1 SGHRS and CDR2 YFSETQ. The CDR3 contains 15 residues. The chain's CDR3 is CASSLLASGANEQFF. The CDR3 DNA reads as TGCGCCAGCAGCTTACTCGCTAGCGGAGCCAATGAGCAGTTCTTC.

The chain is built from TRBV19 and TRBJ1-1, with D uncertain. This CDR3 has 13 amino acids. Germline V gene sequence: CDR1 LNHDA, CDR2 SQIVND (reference sequence). V was trimmed by 6 bases and J by 0 bases, leaving 8 bases between them. CDR3 bases: TGTGCCAGTAGCTGGAGGGTGAACACTGAAGCTTTCTTT. It translates to CASSWRVNTEAFF.

V is TRBV4-2 and J is TRBJ2-1; a weak D match, TRBD2 (7 bases). Per the germline V gene, CDR1 is LGHNA and CDR2 is YNFKEQ. V was shortened by 8 bases and J by 8 bases, with 16 bases between the two germline ends. The CDR3 runs to 13 residues. The CDR3 DNA reads TGTGCCAGCGGGGGGGGACATAGGGATGAGCAGTTCTTC. Protein product: CASGGGHRDEQFF.

The rearrangement links TRBV6-2 or TRBV6-3 to TRBJ1-1, with 9 bases lining up with TRBD1. Germline CDR1 is MNHEY and CDR2 is SVGEGT. Trimming cost V 6 bases and J 5 bases; bases outside gene matches: 19. This CDR3 spans 18 amino acids. CDR3 in amino acids: CASSSPPGQGLKGTEAFF. For the CDR3, the DNA is TGTGCCAGCAGCTCCCCCCCGGGACAGGGATTAAAAGGTACTGAAGCTTTCTTT.